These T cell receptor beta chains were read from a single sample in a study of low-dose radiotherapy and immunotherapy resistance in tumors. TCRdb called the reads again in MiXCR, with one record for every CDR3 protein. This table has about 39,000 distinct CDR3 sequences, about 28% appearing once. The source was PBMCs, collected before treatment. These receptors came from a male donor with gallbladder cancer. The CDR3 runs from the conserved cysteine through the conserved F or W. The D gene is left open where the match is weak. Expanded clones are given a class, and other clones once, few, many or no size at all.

CASLAEGGGTEAFF TGTGCCTCGCTCGCAGAGGGAGGGGGAACTGAAGCTTTCTTT TRBJ1-1 many TRBV27 NA
CASSQVGGTSGYEQYF TGCGCCAGCAGCCAAGTAGGTGGGACTAGCGGCTACGAGCAGTACTTC TRBJ2-7 many TRBV4-1 TRBD2
CASSGLGGLNEQFF TGTGCCAGCAGTGGCCTCGGGGGCTTGAATGAGCAGTTCTTC TRBJ2-1 many TRBV6-2/TRBV6-3 NA
CASSKTGERYGYTF TGTGCCAGCAGCAAGACAGGGGAGCGATATGGCTACACCTTC TRBJ1-2 NA TRBV6-1 TRBD1
CASIPGEAWAKNIQYF TGTGCCAGCATCCCAGGGGAGGCATGGGCCAAAAACATTCAGTACTTC TRBJ2-4 many TRBV2 NA
CASRVSSGGFKNIQYF TGTGCCAGCAGGGTTTCTAGCGGGGGATTCAAAAACATTCAGTACTTC TRBJ2-4 many TRBV2 TRBD2
CASSIGAPWYEQYF TGTGCCAGCAGCATCGGAGCGCCTTGGTACGAGCAGTACTTC TRBJ2-7 many TRBV7-9 NA
CASSVAAAPYQETQYF TGCGCCAGCAGCGTGGCAGCGGCCCCCTACCAAGAGACCCAGTACTTC TRBJ2-5 few TRBV5-1 NA
CASSLEGSTAKNIQYF TGCGCCAGCAGCTTGGAGGGCAGCACGGCCAAAAACATTCAGTACTTC TRBJ2-4 NA TRBV5-1 NA
CASSPSGDRGQKLFF TGTGCCAGCAGCCCCTCGGGGGACAGGGGTCAAAAACTGTTTTTT TRBJ1-4 medium-sized TRBV28 TRBD1
CASSAGVSDTQYF TGCGCCAGCAGCGCGGGAGTATCGGATACGCAGTATTTT TRBJ2-3 many TRBV10-2 TRBD2
CSVPRGSRPTEAFF TGCAGCGTTCCGAGGGGATCCCGGCCCACTGAAGCTTTCTTT TRBJ1-1 many TRBV29-1 NA
CASNVGGAHYGYTF TGTGCCAGCAACGTCGGGGGCGCCCACTATGGCTACACCTTC TRBJ1-2 many TRBV27 NA
CASSTSLGVHEQYF TGTGCCAGCAGCACCTCGTTGGGGGTCCACGAGCAGTACTTC TRBJ2-7 NA TRBV28 NA
CASSTHLGGELFF TGTGCCAGCAGTACCCACCTGGGCGGGGAGCTGTTTTTT TRBJ2-2 few TRBV12-3/TRBV12-4 NA
CASSQVELAGDYEQYF TGCGCCAGCAGCCAAGTCGAACTAGCGGGCGACTACGAGCAGTACTTC TRBJ2-7 many TRBV4-1 TRBD2
CASSEEGLVTYNEQFF TGTGCCAGCAGTGAAGAGGGACTAGTAACCTACAATGAGCAGTTCTTC TRBJ2-1 medium-sized TRBV6-2/TRBV6-3 TRBD2
CASSLTGQSPMGTYEQYF TGTGCCAGCAGCTTAACCGGACAAAGCCCTATGGGGACCTACGAGCAGTACTTC TRBJ2-7 many TRBV7-8 NA
CASMAQGGYVEQFF TGTGCCAGCATGGCGCAGGGGGGGTACGTTGAGCAGTTCTTC TRBJ2-1 NA TRBV13 NA
CASSLDLSYGYTF TGTGCCAGCAGCTTAGACCTGAGCTATGGCTACACCTTC TRBJ1-2 once TRBV6-5 NA
CASSLIPSSYNEQFF TGTGCCAGCAGCTTAATCCCTAGCTCCTACAATGAGCAGTTCTTC TRBJ2-1 many TRBV7-9 NA
CASSEGRGGPYEQYF TGTGCCAGCAGTGAAGGCCGGGGAGGTCCCTACGAGCAGTACTTC TRBJ2-7 medium-sized TRBV6-2/TRBV6-3 NA
CASSGTGEAFF TGTGCCAGCAGCGGGACAGGGGAAGCTTTCTTT TRBJ1-1 many TRBV12-3/TRBV12-4 TRBD1
CASSQGGFYQETQYF TGCGCCAGCAGCCAGGGGGGATTTTACCAAGAGACCCAGTACTTC TRBJ2-5 many TRBV4-1 NA
CASAGTGGRNEQYF TGTGCCAGCGCTGGGACAGGGGGTCGGAACGAGCAGTACTTC TRBJ2-7 many TRBV19 TRBD1
CASRTFGAPYYQETQYF TGCGCCAGCAGGACCTTTGGGGCCCCTTATTACCAAGAGACCCAGTACTTC TRBJ2-5 many TRBV5-1 NA
CASSSRWGTEAFF TGTGCCAGCAGCTCCAGGTGGGGGACTGAAGCTTTCTTT TRBJ1-1 NA TRBV28 NA
CAISTTVKDNEQFF TGTGCCATCAGCACGACAGTAAAGGACAATGAGCAGTTCTTC TRBJ2-1 medium-sized TRBV10-3 NA
CASSPSSGRSTEAFF TGCGCCAGCAGCCCGTCATCCGGACGGAGCACTGAAGCTTTCTTT TRBJ1-1 NA TRBV5-1 NA
CASSEGRFTDTQYF TGTGCCAGCAGTGAAGGGAGGTTCACAGATACGCAGTATTTT TRBJ2-3 NA TRBV2 NA
CATSAAGPGLVSTDTQYF TGTGCCACCAGTGCAGCGGGACCGGGACTAGTAAGCACAGATACGCAGTATTTT TRBJ2-3 many TRBV24-1 TRBD2
CASSSTSGVQGETQYF TGTGCCAGCAGTTCGACTAGCGGGGTTCAAGGAGAGACCCAGTACTTC TRBJ2-5 few TRBV2 TRBD2
CASSSPREARVEQYF TGTGCCAGCAGTTCTCCCCGGGAGGCAAGAGTCGAGCAGTACTTC TRBJ2-7 many TRBV28 TRBD2
CARTSRNTEAFF TGTGCGCGCACTTCGAGGAACACTGAAGCTTTCTTT TRBJ1-1 many TRBV21-1 NA
CSARDTPGLSSYEQYF TGCAGTGCTAGAGATACCCCGGGATTGAGCTCCTACGAGCAGTACTTC TRBJ2-7 many TRBV20-1 NA
CASSLDSNTGELFF TGTGCCAGCAGTTTGGACTCAAACACCGGGGAGCTGTTTTTT TRBJ2-2 many TRBV27 NA
CASSPGQAPVGAFF TGTGCCAGCAGTCCGGGACAGGCACCCGTGGGGGCTTTCTTT TRBJ1-1 NA TRBV7-3 TRBD1
CASSQNYGTSGYNEQFF TGTGCCAGCAGCCAAAACTACGGGACTAGCGGTTACAATGAGCAGTTCTTC TRBJ2-1 NA TRBV4-2 TRBD2
CATESYEQYF TGTGCCACTGAGTCCTACGAGCAGTACTTC TRBJ2-7 many TRBV28 NA
CAISATSGTPTDTQYF TGTGCCATCAGTGCGACTAGCGGGACACCCACAGATACGCAGTATTTT TRBJ2-3 medium-sized TRBV10-3 TRBD2
CASSLRERETQYF TGTGCCAGCAGCCTCCGGGAGAGGGAGACCCAGTACTTC TRBJ2-5 few TRBV7-2 NA
CASSMRRTDFNEKLFF TGTGCCAGTAGTATGAGGAGGACCGATTTTAATGAAAAACTGTTTTTT TRBJ1-4 many TRBV19 NA